Presented here are 28 T cell receptor beta chains from one specimen sequenced in a study of CD8+CD57+ T cells in acquired aplastic anemia. Both TCR beta VDJ combination and CDR3 sequence profiling were carried out. Genomic DNA was the template for this profiling. TCRdb itself ran the reads through MiXCR, one entry per CDR3 protein. Here the sample spans approximately 130,000 distinct CDR3 sequences, less than 50% being singletons. Patients selected for sequencing had displayed CD8+CD57+ cell expansion by flow cytometry. Sequenced input: sorted CD4+, CD8+, or CD8+CD57+ T cells (not recorded which) from PBMCs. These receptor sequences come from a human donor with aplastic anemia.

This clonotype was seen at least ten times. The genes are TRBV4-3 and TRBJ1-6, with no clear D. V was trimmed by 0 bases and J by 8 bases, leaving 11 bases between them. The CDR3 runs to 15 residues. Germline lookup yields CDR1 LGHNA and CDR2 YSLEER. The CDR3 protein is CASSQDVRGYSPLHF. CDR3 bases: TGCGCCAGCAGCCAAGATGTCCGGGGTTATTCACCCCTCCACTTT.

This clonotype was counted at least ten times. The chain carries TRBV2 and TRBJ2-7; D is ambiguous. V shed 4 bases and J shed 3 bases, with 16 bases lying between them. The CDR3 has 15 amino acids. Germline V gene data show CDR1 as SNHLY and CDR2 as FYNNEI. CDR3 loop: CASSVIQENFYEQYV. DNA for the CDR3: TGTGCCAGCAGTGTAATCCAGGAGAACTTCTACGAGCAGTACGTC.

The CDR3 coding sequence is TGTGCCAGCAGAACGGGTCCCAGCGCTTTCTTT. This sequence encodes CASRTGPSAFF. This chain connects TRBV2 to TRBJ1-1, with D hard to call. The CDR3 runs to 11 residues. Trimming removed 6 bases at V and 11 bases at J, with 13 bases between. The germline V gene encodes CDR1 SNHLY and CDR2 FYNNEI.

This clonotype turned up a few times. The chain links TRBV24-1 to TRBJ1-5; D not resolved. Between the trimmed V and J ends, which lost 4 bases and 7 bases, there was a span of 16 bases. Germline V lookup: CDR1 KGHDR, CDR2 SFDVKD. This CDR3 is built from 15 residues. DNA for the CDR3: TGTGCCACCAGTGACCCGGGCCGTGGCTCCCAGCCCCAGCATTTT. Amino acids: CATSDPGRGSQPQHF.

In this sample, this clonotype turned up many times. This sequence joins TRBV4-2 and TRBJ1-2; D ambiguous. The CDR3 is 15 residues long. Trimming took 1 base from V and 7 from J, leaving 16 bases between them. The V gene's germline CDR1 is LGHNA and CDR2 YNFKEQ. CDR3 nucleotide sequence: TGTGCCAGCAGCCAAGCCGGATTCCCCGAGGGTGGCTACACCTTC. Its translation: CASSQAGFPEGGYTF.

This clonotype was picked up a small number of times. At one of its ends the junction is not consistent with the germline gene, which may arise from a read error. The CDR3 coding sequence is TGCGCCACCAGTGATTCATTGGTCCAGCCCCACGAGCAGTACTTC. This codes for CATSDSLVQPHEQYF. The V call is TRBV24-1, the J call TRBJ2-7; D remains unclear. This CDR3 is built from 15 residues. Germline assignment: CDR1 KGHDR and CDR2 SFDVKD.

The table lists this clonotype with many counts. The chain uses TRBV6-5 and TRBJ1-2, with 7 bases lining up with TRBD1. With V trimmed by 2 bases and J by 2 bases, 2 bases remained unmatched. The CDR3 sequence is 14 residues long. The germline gives CDR1 MNHEY, CDR2 SVGAGI. The CDR3 loop is CASSYAGQNYGYTF. In nucleotides, the CDR3 is TGTGCCAGCAGTTACGCGGGACAGAACTATGGCTACACCTTC.

About this clonotype: The junction shows a germline mismatch at one end, possibly a read error. The chain couples TRBV25-1 to TRBJ2-1, with 8 bases that match TRBD1. The germline V gene has CDR1 MGHDK and CDR2 SYGVNS. The CDR3 is made up of 13 amino acids. CDR3 DNA: TGTGCCGGCAGTGACGGACAGGGCAATGAGCAGTTCTTC. It is translated as CAGSDGQGNEQFF.

Note on this clonotype: Possible read error: a much larger clone is one base away. The chain carries TRBV6-1 and TRBJ1-6; no clear D gene. The CDR3 runs to 18 residues. Germline V gene lookup returns CDR1 MNHNS and CDR2 SASEGT. CDR3 nucleotide sequence: TGTACCAGCAGTCCCGACGGGAACCAACCCTCCTATAATTCACCCCTCCACTTT. Amino acid sequence: CTSSPDGNQPSYNSPLHF.

This clonotype was found many times. The CDR3 loop reads CASRVRDVLIDTQYF. For the CDR3, the DNA is TGCGCCAGCAGGGTCAGGGATGTTTTAATAGATACGCAGTATTTT. The chain uses TRBV5-1 and TRBJ2-3; weak D call: TRBD1 (5 bases). The CDR3 has 15 amino acids. Per germline, CDR1 SGHRS and CDR2 YFSETQ. The germline V and J ends were trimmed by 5 bases and 5 bases, with 18 bases remaining between them.

The V gene is TRBV6-1, the J gene TRBJ2-7, with a tentative D call TRBD1 (6 bases). Germline V gene lookup returns CDR1 MNHNS and CDR2 SASEGT. CDR3 size: 12 residues. CDR3 in amino acids: CASSAQTGERYV. CDR3 nucleotide sequence: TGTGCCAGCAGCGCACAGACAGGCGAGCGGTACGTC.

CDR3 region: CASSIDSAGVNAETQYF. The CDR3 DNA follows: TGTGCCAGTAGTATAGATTCAGCGGGAGTCAACGCGGAGACCCAGTACTTC. The rearrangement joins TRBV19 to TRBJ2-7; 8 bases are shared with TRBD2. With the DNA end fitting TRBJ2-5 better, the J assignment may be wrong. This CDR3 has 17 residues. In germline, CDR1 is LNHDA, CDR2 SQIVND (reference sequence).

This chain links TRBV2 with TRBJ1-1; D ambiguous. The CDR3 is 11 residues long. Germline assignment: CDR1 SNHLY and CDR2 FYNNEI. Trimming removed 8 bases from V and 1 base from J, with 5 bases in between. CDR3 in amino acids: CASFGNTEAFF. The CDR3 DNA sequence: TGTGCCAGCTTTGGGAACACTGAAGCTTTCTTT.

This clonotype was counted many times. V gene TRBV15 combines with J gene TRBJ1-3; D remains ambiguous. Per the germline V gene, CDR1 is LNHNV and CDR2 is YYDKDF (reference sequence). This CDR3 spans 18 amino acids. V lost 0 bases and J 4 bases, leaving 19 bases between the germline ends. CDR3 nucleotide sequence: TGTGCCACCAGCAGAGATCTGAGACCCTTGTCGGGGGGAAACACCATATATTTT. Translating it yields CATSRDLRPLSGGNTIYF.

This clonotype has more than one count but fewer than ten. V usage is TRBV2 and J usage is TRBJ2-7; D assignment may be TRBD1 or TRBD2 (5 bases each). Germline V gives CDR1 SNHLY, CDR2 FYNNEI. The CDR3 totals 13 residues. With 9 bases removed from V and 2 bases from J, the gap between germline ends came to 14 bases. CDR3 in amino acids: CASSRDGAYEQYF. The DNA for the CDR3 is TGTGCCAGTAGTAGGGACGGAGCCTACGAGCAGTACTTC.

This rearrangement joins TRBV19 to TRBJ1-5; 8 nucleotides line up with TRBD1. Trimming cost V 0 bases and J 7 bases; bases outside gene matches: 8. Germline CDR1 and CDR2: LNHDA and SQIVND (reference sequence). The CDR3 length is 16 residues. The CDR3 loop is CASSIDLEQGVQPQHF. The DNA of the CDR3 is TGTGCCAGTAGTATAGATCTAGAACAGGGGGTGCAGCCCCAGCATTTT.

Note on this clonotype: Given a much more abundant clone one base away, this may be a read error. The chain is built from TRBV4-2 and TRBJ1-1; weak D call: TRBD1 (5 bases). CDR1 is LGHNA and CDR2 is YNFKEQ in the germline V gene. This CDR3 is 14 amino acids long. The CDR3 sequence: CTSSQGRDRTEAFF. As DNA, the CDR3 is TGTACCAGCAGCCAAGGCAGGGATCGGACTGAAGCTTTCTTT.

This chain connects TRBV11-2 to TRBJ1-5; D perhaps matches TRBD1 (5 bases). Germline CDR1 reads SGHAT; CDR2 reads FQNNGV. V shed 6 bases and J shed 5 bases, with 17 bases lying between them. The CDR3 has 15 residues. The CDR3 protein is CASSFSAQGDQPQHF. The CDR3 nucleotides read TGTGCCAGCAGTTTTTCCGCGCAGGGCGATCAGCCCCAGCATTTT.

The chain links TRBV2 to TRBJ2-3, with D possibly being TRBD1 or TRBD2 (5 bases each). The CDR3 extends over 12 amino acids. V was cut by 8 bases and J by 8 bases, with 14 bases left in between. Germline values: CDR1 SNHLY, CDR2 FYNNEI. The CDR3 nucleotides are TGTGCCAGCGGACTTCCGGGGACTACGCAGTATTTT. Translation: CASGLPGTTQYF.

V gene TRBV19 combines with J gene TRBJ2-1; the D gene is possibly TRBD2 (5 bases). Trimming left V 4 bases short and J 8 bases short, with 12 bases between. The CDR3 runs 13 residues. CDR1 is LNHDA, CDR2 SQIVND, per germline (reference sequence). CDR3 region: CASSRTPPDEQFF. Written as DNA, the CDR3 is TGTGCCAGTAGTAGGACTCCGCCGGATGAGCAGTTCTTC.

Many counts were recorded for this clonotype. The rearrangement uses TRBV5-6 and TRBJ1-3; tentative D call: TRBD1 (5 bases). Germline CDR1 SGHDT, CDR2 YYEEEE. This CDR3 is 14 amino acids long. Trimming took off 4 bases at V and 2 bases at J, with 10 bases between the two ends. The CDR3 DNA is TGTGCCAGCAGCAAGGACAATACTGGAAACACCATATATTTT. Its protein product is CASSKDNTGNTIYF. The whole variable domain, remainder taken from reference TRBV5-6 and TRBJ1-3, is DAGVTQSPTHLIKTRGQQVTLRCSPKSGHDTVSWYQQALGQGPQFIFQYYEEEERQRGNFPDRFSGHQFPNYSSELNVNALLLGDSALYLCASSKDNTGNTIYFGEGSWLTVV.

V gene TRBV24-1 combines with J gene TRBJ2-3; the D is unclear. This CDR3 has 12 residues. The V gene lost 4 bases and the J gene lost 5 bases, with 6 bases spanning the gap. From germline, CDR1 is KGHDR and CDR2 SFDVKD. The CDR3 bases are TGTGCCACCAGTGACTTGGGAGATACGCAGTATTTT. It is translated as CATSDLGDTQYF.

A note on this clonotype: A much larger clone differs by one base, so this may be a read error. The chain uses TRBV28 and TRBJ2-7; 9 positions match TRBD1. Germline-derived CDR1 and CDR2 are MDHEN and SYDVKM. The CDR3 is made up of 14 amino acids. V trimming: 3 bases; J trimming: 5 bases; junction bases outside the gene matches: 5. DNA of the CDR3: TGTGCCAGCAGTTTCGGGACAGGGTGGAACGAGCAGTACTTC. Residues: CASSFGTGWNEQYF.

This clonotype was counted ten times or more. The chain joins TRBV10-3 to TRBJ2-7, with D uncertain. The CDR3 is 12 amino acids. V gave up 3 bases and J gave up 4 bases, with 7 bases separating them. Per germline, CDR1 ENHRY and CDR2 SYGVKD. The CDR3: CAISDKGYEQYF. As DNA, the CDR3 is TGTGCCATCAGTGATAAGGGTTACGAGCAGTACTTC.

In this sample, this clonotype turned up many times. The chain joins TRBV5-8 to TRBJ2-7; D may be TRBD2 (5 bases). The V and J ends lost 0 bases and 2 bases respectively, with 9 bases between them. Germline V lookup: CDR1 SGHTS, CDR2 YDEGEE. This CDR3 has 14 residues. The CDR3 coding sequence is TGTGCCAGCAGCTTGGATCGGGATGCCTACGAGCAGTACTTC. Translation gives CASSLDRDAYEQYF.

This clonotype was counted a few times. The chain uses TRBV2 and TRBJ2-3; D unclear. Germline assignment: CDR1 SNHLY and CDR2 FYNNEI. This CDR3 spans 10 amino acids. The ends were cut back, 8 bases at V and 3 bases at J, with 3 bases in the middle. Here the CDR3 DNA reads TGTGCCAGCTCAACAGATACGCAGTATTTT. This sequence encodes CASSTDTQYF.

The chain joins TRBV2 to TRBJ1-1; 7 bases agree with TRBD1. V lost 10 bases to trimming and J lost 3 bases; unmatched junction nucleotides: 5. Looked up from germline, CDR1 is SNHLY and CDR2 is FYNNEI. The CDR3 spans 12 residues. The CDR3 bases are TGTGCCAACAGGGGAAGAGACACTGAAGCTTTCTTT. Encoded protein: CANRGRDTEAFF. The full variable domain, rest sourced from reference TRBV2 and TRBJ1-1, is EPEVTQTPSHQVTQMGQEVILRCVPISNHLYFYWYRQILGQKVEFLVSFYNNEISEKSEIFDDQFSVERPDGSNFTLKIRSTKLEDSAMYFCANRGRDTEAFFGQGTRLTVV.

For this clonotype: A read error may explain this, as a much larger clone is one base away. The chain employs TRBV2 and TRBJ1-2; 9 positions match TRBD1. Germline V gives CDR1 SNHLY, CDR2 FYNNEI. The ends lost 6 bases at V and 7 bases at J; junction bases unmatched: 12. The CDR3 runs to 15 residues. In nucleotides, the CDR3 is TGTGCCAGCAGCTTAGGACAGGGGATCGTTTGTGGCTACACCTTC. Translation: CASSLGQGIVCGYTF.